Listed below are T cell receptor beta chains from one sample, sequenced in a study of shared clonotypes between healthy human individuals. Only in-frame clones appear in the TCRdb table, and some are missing; sequencing was by immunoSEQ multiplex PCR. This sample has 550,000 to 800,000 clones, with less than 95% found just once. Sequencing input: memory CD8+ T cells from PBMCs. The receptors were gathered from a man aged 18-30 years in good health. Some clones in this sample may be carry-over from other donors' samples. Both conserved end residues are part of each CDR3. A D gene is named only where the DNA matches it firmly. Clone size is stated in some rows and not others, as once, few, many or a class when expanded.

TRBJ1-3,.,TRBV14,once,CASSQVFRGTGNTIYF,TGTGCCAGCAGCCAAGTCTTCCGGGGGACTGGAAACACCATATATTTT
TRBJ2-1,.,TRBV9,.,CASSVDRNDEQFF,TGTGCCAGCAGCGTAGACCGGAACGATGAGCAGTTCTTC
TRBJ2-2,.,TRBV4-3,.,CASSQAYRDGDAGELFF,TGCGCCAGCAGCCAAGCGTACCGGGACGGAGACGCCGGGGAGCTGTTTTTT
TRBJ2-3,.,TRBV6-5,once,CASSYVPTSTDTQYF,TGTGCCAGCAGTTACGTTCCGACTAGCACAGATACGCAGTATTTT
TRBJ2-7,.,TRBV9,.,CASSVRFNGDEQYF,TGTGCCAGCAGCGTTAGATTCAACGGGGACGAGCAGTACTTC
TRBJ1-2,.,TRBV7-9,.,CASSLGVMDGYTF,TGTGCCAGCAGCTTAGGGGTTATGGATGGCTACACCTTC
TRBJ1-2,.,TRBV6-1,.,CASSETRVNYGYTF,TGTGCCAGCAGTGAAACTAGGGTTAACTATGGCTACACCTTC
TRBJ2-1,.,TRBV9,.,CASSVGLSGYNEQFF,TGTGCCAGCAGCGTAGGACTTTCCGGCTACAATGAGCAGTTCTTC
TRBJ2-5,.,TRBV27,.,CASSLSGAETQYF,TGTGCCAGCAGTTTATCAGGGGCCGAGACCCAGTACTTC
TRBJ2-5,TRBD1,TRBV5-8,.,CASSLGTGGEETQYF,TGTGCCAGCAGCTTGGGGACAGGGGGCGAAGAGACCCAGTACTTC
TRBJ1-2,.,TRBV6-5,.,CAKDQGYSYGYTF,TGTGCCAAAGACCAGGGGTACAGCTATGGCTACACCTTC
TRBJ2-1,.,TRBV6-6,.,CASEKGEDEQFF,TGTGCCAGCGAGAAGGGTGAGGATGAGCAGTTCTTC
TRBJ1-5,TRBD1,TRBV29-1,.,CSPGQGRRHQPQHF,TGCAGCCCTGGACAGGGCAGGCGGCATCAGCCCCAGCATTTT
TRBJ1-2,.,TRBV2,.,CASSEFRAAINYGYTF,TGTGCCAGCAGTGAATTTAGGGCAGCGATTAACTATGGCTACACCTTC
TRBJ2-4,TRBD1,TRBV5-1,.,CATSRVTGDIQYF,TGCGCCACCAGCAGGGTAACAGGGGACATTCAGTACTTC
TRBJ1-2,TRBD1,TRBV30,.,CAWSKTGGGYGYTF,TGTGCCTGGAGCAAGACAGGGGGTGGATATGGCTACACCTTC
TRBJ1-3,.,TRBV4-2,.,CASSQERDPGNTIYF,TGTGCCAGCAGCCAAGAACGGGATCCTGGAAACACCATATATTTT
TRBJ2-2,TRBD1,TRBV15,.,CATSTTGRGELFF,TGTGCCACCAGCACGACAGGGCGCGGGGAGCTGTTTTTT
TRBJ1-1,.,TRBV13,.,CASAVGAATEAFF,TGTGCCAGCGCGGTGGGGGCGGCCACTGAAGCTTTCTTT
TRBJ2-1,TRBD2,TRBV9,once,CASSVGAGVGSYNEQFF,TGTGCCAGCAGCGTAGGGGCGGGAGTGGGGTCCTACAATGAGCAGTTCTTC
TRBJ2-5,.,TRBV5-3,.,CARSLGGSAKTQYF,TGTGCCAGAAGCTTGGGGGGCAGTGCGAAGACCCAGTACTTC
TRBJ2-1,.,TRBV7-9,.,CASNPQGNEQFF,TGTGCCAGCAACCCCCAGGGCAATGAGCAGTTCTTC
TRBJ2-7,.,TRBV27,.,CASSLGGNYEQYF,TGTGCCAGCAGTTTAGGGGGTAACTACGAGCAGTACTTC
TRBJ2-7,.,TRBV4-1,few,CASSQMGGSPLLEQYF,TGCGCCAGCAGCCAGATGGGGGGCTCTCCTCTTCTCGAGCAGTACTTC